This TCR beta chain was retrieved from a study of spatial heterogeneity in lung cancer. Study-level background: In the raw reads, each unique TCR and UMI combination was present more than ten times on average.

Stated time point: sample taken at primary tumor resection. The authors sequenced whole RNA from tumor, nontumor lung or frozen PBMC without sorting. The donors, 72 patients with untreated early-stage non-small cell lung cancer, provided the samples. In its sample, this clonotype was seen a few times. Its antigen remains unidentified. Findings and limits, study-wide: Circulating ubiquitous expanded tumor TCRs were observed more frequently at resection than at follow-up.

TCRdb reprocessed the 5' RACE reads with MiXCR, giving one entry per CDR3 protein. The sample includes tens of thousands of distinct CDR3 sequences, around 12% of them seen just once. J was trimmed by 0 bases and V by 2 bases; bases with no gene match: 4. The CDR3 is 15 amino acids. The germline V gene encodes CDR1 MGHRA and CDR2 YSYEKL. Source: PBMCs, taken at surgery. The rearrangement links TRBV4-1 to TRBJ2-7; 7 bases fit TRBD1. The receptor was derived from a male donor with early-stage non-small cell lung cancer. CDR3 protein: CASSQYRGSSYEQYF. DNA of the CDR3: TGCGCCAGCAGCCAATACAGGGGAAGCTCCTACGAGCAGTACTTC.